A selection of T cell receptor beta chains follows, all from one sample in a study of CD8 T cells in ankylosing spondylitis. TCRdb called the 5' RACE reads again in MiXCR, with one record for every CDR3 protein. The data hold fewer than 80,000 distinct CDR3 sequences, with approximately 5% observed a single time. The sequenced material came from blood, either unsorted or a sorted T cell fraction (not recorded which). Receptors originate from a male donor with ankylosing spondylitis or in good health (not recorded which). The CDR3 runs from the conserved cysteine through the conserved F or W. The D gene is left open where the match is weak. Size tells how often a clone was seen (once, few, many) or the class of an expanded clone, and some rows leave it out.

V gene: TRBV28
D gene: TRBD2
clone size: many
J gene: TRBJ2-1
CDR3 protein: CASTSPGLVMGKFNEQFF
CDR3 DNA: TGTGCCAGCACTTCCCCGGGACTAGTGATGGGAAAATTCAATGAGCAGTTCTTC

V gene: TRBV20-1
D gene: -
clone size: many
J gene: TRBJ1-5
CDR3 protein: CSARELQPQHF
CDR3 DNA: TGCAGTGCTAGAGAGCTCCAGCCCCAGCATTTT

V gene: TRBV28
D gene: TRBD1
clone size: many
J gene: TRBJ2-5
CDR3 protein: CASSRQGAVGETQYF
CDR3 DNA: TGTGCCAGCAGTCGACAGGGGGCTGTCGGAGAGACCCAGTACTTC

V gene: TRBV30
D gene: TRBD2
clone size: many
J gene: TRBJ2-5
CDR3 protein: CAWRLGLARLQETQYF
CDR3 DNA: TGTGCCTGGAGGTTGGGACTAGCGAGGTTACAAGAGACCCAGTACTTC

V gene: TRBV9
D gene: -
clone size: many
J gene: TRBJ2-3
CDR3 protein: CASSVAMNSLTDTQYF
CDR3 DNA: TGTGCCAGCAGCGTAGCTATGAATAGCTTAACAGATACGCAGTATTTT

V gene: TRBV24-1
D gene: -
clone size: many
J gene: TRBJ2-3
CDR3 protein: CATSVGADTQYF
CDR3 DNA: TGTGCCACCAGTGTTGGGGCGGATACGCAGTATTTT

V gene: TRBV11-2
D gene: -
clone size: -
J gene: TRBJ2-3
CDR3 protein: CASSLDEGMVDTQYF
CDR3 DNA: TGTGCCAGCAGCTTAGACGAGGGGATGGTAGATACGCAGTATTTT

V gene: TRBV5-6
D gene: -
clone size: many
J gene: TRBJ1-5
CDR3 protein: CASSLGTGLSNQPQHF
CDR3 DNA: TGTGCCAGCAGCTTGGGAACCGGGCTTAGCAATCAGCCCCAGCATTTT

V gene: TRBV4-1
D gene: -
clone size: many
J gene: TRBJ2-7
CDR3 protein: CASRPTGSYEQYF
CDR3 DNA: TGCGCCAGCAGGCCTACAGGGAGCTACGAGCAGTACTTC

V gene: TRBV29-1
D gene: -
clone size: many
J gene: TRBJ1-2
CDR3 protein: CSVDSGAPSGYGYTF
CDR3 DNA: TGCAGCGTGGACTCAGGGGCTCCGTCTGGCTATGGCTACACCTTC

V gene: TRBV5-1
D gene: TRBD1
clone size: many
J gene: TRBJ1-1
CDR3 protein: CASSSRQGNTEAFF
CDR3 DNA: TGCGCCAGCAGCTCCCGACAGGGTAACACTGAAGCTTTCTTT

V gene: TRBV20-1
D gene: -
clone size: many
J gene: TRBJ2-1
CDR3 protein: CSARGVAGTLTYNEQFF
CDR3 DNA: TGCAGTGCTAGAGGGGTGGCCGGGACACTCACCTACAATGAGCAGTTCTTC

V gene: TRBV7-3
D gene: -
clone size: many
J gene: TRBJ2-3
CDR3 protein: CASSSAAGGWDTQYF
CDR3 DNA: TGTGCCAGCAGCTCCGCAGCTGGGGGTTGGGATACGCAGTATTTT

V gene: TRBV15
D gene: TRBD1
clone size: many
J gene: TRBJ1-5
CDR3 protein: CATSRGDRNQPQHF
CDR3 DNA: TGTGCCACCAGCAGGGGGGACAGAAATCAGCCCCAGCATTTT

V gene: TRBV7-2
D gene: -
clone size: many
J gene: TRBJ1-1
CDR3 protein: CASSLGSSGLTEAFF
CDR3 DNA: TGTGCCAGCAGCTTAGGGTCCTCGGGGTTGACTGAAGCTTTCTTT

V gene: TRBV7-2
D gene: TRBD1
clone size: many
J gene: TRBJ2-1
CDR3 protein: CASSLLDRDNEQFF
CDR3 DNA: TGTGCCAGCAGCTTACTTGACAGGGACAATGAGCAGTTCTTC

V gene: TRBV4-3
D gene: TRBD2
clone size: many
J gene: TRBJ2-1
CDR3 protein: CASSPSGGPDNEQFF
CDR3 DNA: TGCGCCAGCAGCCCAAGCGGGGGGCCCGATAATGAGCAGTTCTTC

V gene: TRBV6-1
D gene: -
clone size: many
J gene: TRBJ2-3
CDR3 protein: CASSAADTQYF
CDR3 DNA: TGTGCCAGCTCAGCAGCAGATACGCAGTATTTT

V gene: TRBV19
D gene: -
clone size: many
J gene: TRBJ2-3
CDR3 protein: CASSAVENFGTDTQYF
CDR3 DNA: TGTGCCAGTAGTGCCGTGGAGAACTTCGGCACAGATACGCAGTATTTT

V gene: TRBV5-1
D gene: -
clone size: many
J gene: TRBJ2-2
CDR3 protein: CASSPRTESQNTGELFF
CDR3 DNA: TGCGCCAGCAGCCCTCGGACAGAAAGCCAGAACACCGGGGAGCTGTTTTTT

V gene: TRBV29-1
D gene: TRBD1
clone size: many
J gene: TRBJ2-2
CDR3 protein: CSVTWTGNTGELFF
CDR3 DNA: TGCAGCGTAACGTGGACAGGGAACACCGGGGAGCTGTTTTTT

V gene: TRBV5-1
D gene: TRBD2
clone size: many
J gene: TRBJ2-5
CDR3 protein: CASSHGGRQETQYF
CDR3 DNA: TGCGCCAGCAGCCACGGCGGGAGACAAGAGACCCAGTACTTC

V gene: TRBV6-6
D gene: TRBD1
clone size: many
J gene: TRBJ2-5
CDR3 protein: CASSYQRQGAQYF
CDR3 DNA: TGTGCCAGCAGTTACCAAAGACAGGGGGCCCAGTACTTC

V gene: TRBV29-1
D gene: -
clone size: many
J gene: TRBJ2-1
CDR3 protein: CSVFKYNEQFF
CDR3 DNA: TGCAGCGTTTTTAAATACAATGAGCAGTTCTTC

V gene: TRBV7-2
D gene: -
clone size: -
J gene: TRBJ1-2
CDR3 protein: CASSHGDLYGYTF
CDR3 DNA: TGTGCCAGCAGCCATGGAGACCTCTATGGCTACACCTTC

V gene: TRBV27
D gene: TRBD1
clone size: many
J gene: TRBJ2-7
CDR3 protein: CASSFFQGASYEQYF
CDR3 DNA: TGTGCCAGCAGTTTTTTCCAGGGGGCGTCCTACGAGCAGTACTTC

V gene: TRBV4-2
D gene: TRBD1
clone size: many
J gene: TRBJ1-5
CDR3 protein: CASSTRTGEHQPQHF
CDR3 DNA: TGTGCCAGCAGCACAAGGACAGGGGAACATCAGCCCCAGCATTTT

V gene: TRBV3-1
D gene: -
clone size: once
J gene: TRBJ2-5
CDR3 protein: CACCQDRSSQETQYF
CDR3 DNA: TGTGCCTGCTGCCAAGATCGGTCTAGCCAAGAGACCCAGTACTTC

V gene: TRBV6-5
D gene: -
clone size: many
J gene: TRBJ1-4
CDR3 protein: CASSYGGSANEKLFF
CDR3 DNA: TGTGCCAGCAGTTACGGAGGCAGTGCTAATGAAAAACTGTTTTTT

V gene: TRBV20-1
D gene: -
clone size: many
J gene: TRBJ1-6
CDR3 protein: CSAYDGRKDNSPLHF
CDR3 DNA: TGCAGTGCCTACGACGGGAGAAAAGATAATTCACCCCTCCACTTT

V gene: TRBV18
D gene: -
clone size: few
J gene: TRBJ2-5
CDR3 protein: CASSIGQQETQYF
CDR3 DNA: TGTGCCAGCTCAATCGGACAGCAAGAGACCCAGTACTTC

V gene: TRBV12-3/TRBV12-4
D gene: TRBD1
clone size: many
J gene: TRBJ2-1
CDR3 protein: CASSPTGGSYNEQFF
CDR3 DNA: TGTGCCAGCAGCCCGACAGGGGGCTCCTACAATGAGCAGTTCTTC

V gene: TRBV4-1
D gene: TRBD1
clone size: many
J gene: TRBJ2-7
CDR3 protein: CASSRGQGNYEQYF
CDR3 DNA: TGCGCCAGCAGCCGCGGACAGGGGAATTACGAGCAGTACTTC

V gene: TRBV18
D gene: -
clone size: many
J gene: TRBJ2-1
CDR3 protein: CASSGRPTSLFF
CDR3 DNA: TGTGCCAGCTCCGGAAGACCGACTTCCCTGTTCTTC

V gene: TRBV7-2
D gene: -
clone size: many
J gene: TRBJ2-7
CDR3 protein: CASSLADRTKQYF
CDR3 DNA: TGTGCCAGCAGCTTAGCCGACAGAACCAAGCAGTACTTC